This T cell receptor beta chain was retrieved from a study of blood T cell repertoires in COVID-19 (dated by TCRdb to 2020 to 2021). In terms of the full investigation: Collaborator samples came from the United States, Italy and Spain and covered acute and convalescent phases of COVID-19. Where HLA class I and class II types were available, the types were taken from metadata supplied by the sample provider, not from assay-based typing. The samples were drawn from the first 160 participants of the ongoing ImmuneRACE study and from 950 to 1,500 subjects provided by 6 global collaborators. The dataset comprised deeply sampled blood TCRbeta repertoires from subjects exposed to, actively infected with, or recovered from COVID-19. Nearly every sample came with metadata listing a de-identified subject ID, COVID-19 status, age in years and sex. The repertoires were released in a freely available public database meant as a resource for research on the immune response to SARS-CoV-2. The material from the prospective study consisted of cDNA or gDNA derived from T cells, B-cell-depleted T cells, or PBMCs. Summary of the overall study and its limitations: The amount of clinical and demographic metadata varied by source and participant and was provided uncurated.

TCRbeta CDR3 regions were amplified from genomic DNA by means of the immunoSEQ Assay, a bias-controlled multiplex PCR. In the original analysis: The number of nucleated cells in each sample was estimated by amplification of reference gene primers within the assay. To quantify the absolute abundance of each unique TCRbeta CDR3 rearrangement, sequence reads were collapsed and filtered. For each sample, productive Simpson clonality was calculated as the square root of Simpson's diversity index over productive rearrangements. As stored in TCRdb, this immuneACCESS dataset retains in-frame rearrangements with V and J assigned. A fraction of the clones does not appear; measured against another copy, unresolved V genes explain less than half of the discrepancy, and the remainder lacks a known reason. V and J calls and clone size are given by that table; D and trimming were obtained from the DNA. The sample contains 290,000 or so clones, 85% to 90% of them found a single time. Together, the top ten hold around 4.3% of the sample.

Participants in the prospective study were enrolled through a virtual design, were aged roughly 18 to 100 years, and lived in approximately 25 United States geographic areas. Cohort assignment in the prospective study relied on participant-reported clinical history from a screening survey and a study questionnaire. Each participant in the prospective study had whole blood, serum and a nasopharyngeal or oropharyngeal swab collected by mobile phlebotomists. Participants in the prospective study had the option to provide additional blood draws and questionnaires over an approximately 2-month period. Before DNA extraction, prospective study blood samples were shipped either frozen or at room temperature. With regard to this clone: Its antigen has not been determined. Base qualities were left out, and no much larger clone turns up one base away.

The sample consisted of PBMCs or T cells enriched from blood (not recorded which). The clonotype originates from a woman between 18 and 30 years old with acute COVID-19.

The nucleotide sequence is TGTGCCAGCAGTTTCGGTGAGGGCACAGTACGGGAAGAAGCTTTCTTT. Its protein is CASSFGEGTVREEAFF. Recombination linked TRBV11-3 to TRBJ1-1; no D gene call is confident. Between the V and J ends, shortened by 6 bases and 8 bases respectively, the junction contains 25 bases. The CDR3, from cysteine to phenylalanine, totals 16 residues. The kept DNA is CDR3 alone, 48 bases in frame from the first base. For CDR1 and CDR2, the germline V gene lists SGHNT and YENEEA.